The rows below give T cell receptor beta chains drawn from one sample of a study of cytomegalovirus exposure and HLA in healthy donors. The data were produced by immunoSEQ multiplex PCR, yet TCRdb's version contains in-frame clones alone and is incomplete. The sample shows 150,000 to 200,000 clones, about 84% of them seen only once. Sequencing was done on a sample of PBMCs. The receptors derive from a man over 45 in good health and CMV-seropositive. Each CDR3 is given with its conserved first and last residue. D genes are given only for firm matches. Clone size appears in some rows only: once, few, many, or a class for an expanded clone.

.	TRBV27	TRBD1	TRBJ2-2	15	TGTGCCAGCAGAACCAGGGGGTTGAACACCGGGGAGCTGTTTTTT	CASRTRGLNTGELFF
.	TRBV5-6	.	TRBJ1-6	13	TGTGCCAGCGACTCGGGGGGGAATTCACCCCTCCACTTT	CASDSGGNSPLHF
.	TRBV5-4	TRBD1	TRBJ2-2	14	TGTGCCACCCGGGACAGGGCGAACACCGGGGAGCTGTTTTTT	CATRDRANTGELFF
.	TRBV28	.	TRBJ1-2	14	TGTGCCAGCAGATCTGACAGTTTTAACTATGGCTACACCTTC	CASRSDSFNYGYTF
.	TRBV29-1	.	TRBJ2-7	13	TGCAGCGTTGAAATGGGTGCAGGCCACGAGCAGTACTTC	CSVEMGAGHEQYF
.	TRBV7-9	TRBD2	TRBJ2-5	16	TGTGCCAGCAGCCTTCCGGGACTAGCGGGTCAAGAGACCCAGTACTTC	CASSLPGLAGQETQYF
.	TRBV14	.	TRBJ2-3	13	TGTGCCAGCAGAGGGAGGATCACAGATACGCAGTATTTT	CASRGRITDTQYF
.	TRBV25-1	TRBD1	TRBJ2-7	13	TGTGCCAGCAGATCGGACAGGGACTACGAGCAGTACTTC	CASRSDRDYEQYF
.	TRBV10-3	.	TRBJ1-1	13	TGTGCCATCAGTGAGACAGAGAACACTGAAGCTTTCTTT	CAISETENTEAFF
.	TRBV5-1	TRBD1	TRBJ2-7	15	TGCGCCAGCAGCTTGGAGGGACAGGGCCCCTACGAGCAGTACTTC	CASSLEGQGPYEQYF
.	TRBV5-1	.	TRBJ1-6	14	TGCGCCAGCAGCTTGGGACAGCCGAATTCACCCCTCCACTTT	CASSLGQPNSPLHF
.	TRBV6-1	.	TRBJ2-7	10	TGTGCCAGTTATTGGGGGGAACAGTACTTC	CASYWGEQYF
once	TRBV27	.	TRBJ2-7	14	TGTGCCAGCAGTTTATGGGGCAGGGACTACGAGCAGTACTTC	CASSLWGRDYEQYF
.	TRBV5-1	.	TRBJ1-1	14	TGCGCCAGCAACCCTCGGGGGGGGGACACTGAAGCTTTCTTT	CASNPRGGDTEAFF
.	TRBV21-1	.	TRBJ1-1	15	TGTGCCAGCAGCTGCAAGAGGACAGTTTACACTGAAGCTTTCTTT	CASSCKRTVYTEAFF
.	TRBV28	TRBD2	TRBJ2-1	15	TGTGCCAGCAGTTTAGGTAGCGGGAAAGGTCGGGAGCAGTTCTTC	CASSLGSGKGREQFF
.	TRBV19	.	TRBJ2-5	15	TGTGCTCATCCCGAGGTTCGATATTGTGGAGAGACCCAGTACTTC	CAHPEVRYCGETQYF
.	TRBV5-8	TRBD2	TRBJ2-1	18	TGTGCCAGCAGCTCCGCGTTGATAGCGGGGAACTCCTACAATGAGCAGTTCTTC	CASSSALIAGNSYNEQFF
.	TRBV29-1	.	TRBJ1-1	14	TGCAGCGTTCAACCAGGACGGGGAGAGACTGAAGCTTTCTTT	CSVQPGRGETEAFF
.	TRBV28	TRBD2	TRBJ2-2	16	TGTGCCAGTAAAATAGCGGGGGGGCAGGAAAACGGGGAGCTGTTTTTT	CASKIAGGQENGELFF